Below, 25 T cell receptor beta chains from the same sample are listed, as sequenced in a study of CD8 T cells in Susac syndrome. About 0.5 to 1 ug RNA was reverse transcribed with random hexamers. TCRdb called the immunoSEQ multiplex PCR reads again in MiXCR, with one record for every CDR3 protein. The top ten clones hold 0.07% to 0.09% of a sample with 200,000 to 300,000 distinct CDR3 sequences, 90% to 95% of them seen once. The specimen was CD4+ T cells from PBMCs. The receptors were sampled from a human donor with multiple sclerosis.

The chain carries TRBV7-6 and TRBJ2-7; D tentatively fits TRBD1 or TRBD2 (5 bases each). Germline V gene lookup returns CDR1 SGHVS and CDR2 FNYEAQ. CDR3 length: 13 residues. V was trimmed by 1 base and J by 2 bases, leaving 6 bases between them. The CDR3 loop reads CASSLVGAYEQYF. CDR3 DNA sequence: TGTGCCAGCAGCTTAGTGGGGGCCTACGAGCAGTACTTC.

Turning to this clonotype: The DNA is left out, because the CDR3 cannot be placed on it with certainty; the CDR3 is given as TCRdb lists it. The chain joins TRBV23-1 to TRBJ1-4; the D call of TRBD1 is as the table states it, not checked on the DNA. TRBV23-1 is labeled an ORF, and its function is uncertain. The CDR3 region is 16 residues in length, termini included. CDR3 in amino acids: CASSHIQGAQMKNCFF.

This chain links TRBV2 with TRBJ2-7, with a tentative D call TRBD1 (5 bases). The germline V and J ends were trimmed by 3 bases and 0 bases, with 12 bases remaining between them. Germline loops: CDR1 SNHLY, CDR2 FYNNEI. This CDR3 contains 15 residues. The CDR3 region is CASSEAGILSYEQYV. CDR3 nucleotide sequence: TGTGCCAGCAGTGAGGCAGGGATACTCTCCTACGAGCAGTACGTC.

About this clonotype itself: No conserved phenylalanine or tryptophan ends this CDR3, so it is likely a read error. V and J are TRBV10-3 and TRBJ1-2; D unclear. Germline CDR1 is ENHRY and CDR2 is SYGVKD. Trimming pared 3 bases from V and 1 base from J, leaving 18 bases between. This CDR3 is 17 amino acids long. The CDR3 protein is CAISEIFLEESNYGYTL. CDR3 nucleotides: TGTGCCATCAGTGAAATCTTCCTGGAGGAGAGTAACTATGGCTACACCCTC.

The chain recombines TRBV28 with TRBJ2-7; 8 bases fit TRBD2. Germline CDR1 MDHEN, CDR2 SYDVKM. The ends lost 2 bases at V and 3 bases at J; junction bases unmatched: 6. The CDR3 runs to 15 residues. In nucleotides, the CDR3 is TGTGCCAGCAGTTTAGCAGCGGGAGTAGGCTACGAGCAGTACGTC. Translating it yields CASSLAAGVGYEQYV.

This chain links TRBV29-1 with TRBJ1-1; D unresolved. Germline CDR1 SQVTM, CDR2 ANQGSEA. The CDR3 sequence is 14 residues long. V lost 8 bases and J lost 7, with 23 bases in between. The CDR3 nucleotides are TGCAGCACGACTCTTGGAGGGCCGCAAAGTGAAGCTTTCTTT. Translated: CSTTLGGPQSEAFF.

The rearrangement links TRBV12-3 or TRBV12-4 to TRBJ1-1, with no clear D. Trimming pared 6 bases from V and 3 bases from J, leaving 8 bases between. The CDR3 consists of 12 residues. The CDR3, as DNA: TGTGCCAGCAGAAGCTCTCACACTGAAGCTTTCTTT. It encodes CASRSSHTEAFF.

This chain uses TRBV5-6 with TRBJ1-3, with D unresolved. The CDR3 is 14 amino acids. Germline values: CDR1 SGHDT, CDR2 YYEEEE. The V end was cut by 0 bases, the J end by 2 bases, with 6 bases between. The CDR3 DNA sequence: TGTGCCAGCAGCTTGGCAGGTGCTGGAAACACCATATATTTT. Translation: CASSLAGAGNTIYF.

This clonotype is a singleton in its sample. J is TRBJ1-1 and V is TRBV7-3; D remains unclear. Germline V gene sequence: CDR1 SGHTA, CDR2 FQGTGA. The V end was cut by 0 bases, the J end by 0 bases, with 5 bases between. The length of the CDR3 is 14 residues. CDR3: CASSLTTMNTEAFF. CDR3 DNA sequence: TGTGCCAGCAGCTTAACTACCATGAACACTGAAGCTTTCTTT.

The chain is built from TRBV5-4 and TRBJ1-1; tentative D call: TRBD1 (5 bases). V was clipped by 1 base and J by 4 bases, with 14 bases between them. The CDR3 is made up of 15 amino acids. Germline assignment: CDR1 SGHNT and CDR2 YYREEE (reference sequence). DNA for the CDR3: TGTGCCAGCAGCTTGCGCGGGGGGTTGGTCACTGAAGCTTTCTTT. Translating it yields CASSLRGGLVTEAFF.

The genes are TRBV5-1 and TRBJ2-2; 10 bases fit TRBD2. Germline CDR1 is SGHRS and CDR2 is YFSETQ. CDR3 length: 15 amino acids. V gave up 1 base and J gave up 8 bases; unmatched junction bases: 5. CDR3 amino acids: CASSLTSGNKGELFF. CDR3 nucleotides: TGCGCCAGCAGCTTGACTAGCGGGAACAAGGGGGAGCTGTTTTTT. Full variable domain (missing parts from reference TRBV5-1 and TRBJ2-2): KAGVTQTPRYLIKTRGQQVTLSCSPISGHRSVSWYQQTPGQGLQFLFEYFSETQRNKGNFPGRFSGRQFSNSRSEMNVSTLELGDSALYLCASSLTSGNKGELFFGEGSRLTVL.

This chain joins TRBV5-1 and TRBJ2-7, with D unclear. CDR1 and CDR2 from the germline V gene are SGHRS and YFSETQ. This CDR3 is 17 amino acids long. The ends were cut back, 0 bases at V and 4 bases at J, with 20 bases in the middle. The CDR3 DNA reads TGCGCCAGCAGCTTGGCCAGCCGGCCCCTCTTTTCGTACGAGCAGTACTTC. This encodes CASSLASRPLFSYEQYF.

The chain uses TRBV5-6 and TRBJ2-2; 10 positions match TRBD2. Germline trimming cut 2 bases from V and 8 bases from J; bases unmatched to any gene: 6. CDR1 is SGHDT, CDR2 YYEEEE, per germline. CDR3 length: 15 residues. In DNA form, the CDR3 reads TGTGCCAGCAGCTTCCAGGTAGCGGGAGGAGGGGAGCTGTTTTTT. Protein sequence: CASSFQVAGGGELFF.

J is TRBJ1-5 and V is TRBV4-1; tentatively, D is TRBD1 (6 bases). With 0 bases removed from V and 6 bases from J, the gap between germline ends came to 12 bases. CDR3 length: 15 amino acids. Germline CDR1 reads MGHRA; CDR2 reads YSYEKL. Here the CDR3 DNA reads TGCGCCAGCAGCCAAGAGGGTGGAGGGGGTCAGCCCCAGCATTTT. Amino acids: CASSQEGGGGQPQHF.

The rearrangement uses TRBV24-1 and TRBJ2-1; tentatively, D is TRBD2 (5 bases). The CDR3 is 11 residues long. Germline-derived CDR1 and CDR2 are KGHDR and SFDVKD. Between the trimmed V and J ends, which lost 8 bases and 8 bases, there was a span of 9 bases. The CDR3 region is CATKEDDEQFF. CDR3 bases: TGTGCCACCAAGGAGGATGATGAGCAGTTCTTC.

This sequence joins TRBV6-4 and TRBJ2-7, with D perhaps TRBD1 (6 bases). Germline loops: CDR1 MRHNA, CDR2 SNTAGT. This CDR3 contains 12 residues. Trimming pared 10 bases from V and 3 bases from J, leaving 13 bases between. The CDR3: CAKRQELYEQYV. DNA for the CDR3: TGTGCCAAAAGACAGGAACTCTACGAGCAGTACGTC.

The CDR3 DNA reads TGTGCCAGCAGTGATTATGGGACAGGGACGAAGGGAGAGCAGTACTTC. It encodes CASSDYGTGTKGEQYF. The rearrangement joins TRBV12-3 or TRBV12-4 to TRBJ2-7, with 9 bases lining up with TRBD1. V dropped 5 bases and J dropped 7; count of bases not matched to a gene: 15. The CDR3 length is 16 residues.

This clonotype has only one observation. V is TRBV7-9 and J is TRBJ1-1; D uncertain. Trimming removed 2 bases at V and 1 base at J, with 8 bases between. CDR3 length: 14 amino acids. CDR1 and CDR2 from the germline V gene are SEHNR and FQNEAQ (reference sequence). CDR3 coding DNA: TGTGCCAGCAGCTTAATCCCAGAGAACACTGAAGCTTTCTTT. It yields the protein CASSLIPENTEAFF.

V is TRBV30 and J is TRBJ2-1; no clear D. Germline loops: CDR1 GTSNPN, CDR2 SVGIG (reference sequence). The CDR3 runs 13 residues. The V end was cut by 5 bases, the J end by 0 bases, with 8 bases between. CDR3 region: CAWDTSSYNEQFF. The CDR3 bases are TGTGCCTGGGACACGAGCTCCTACAATGAGCAGTTCTTC. The full variable domain, completed using reference TRBV30 and TRBJ2-1, is SQTIHQWPATLVQPVGSPLSLECTVEGTSNPNLYWYRQAAGRGLQLLFYSVGIGQISSEVPQNLSASRPQDRQFILSSKKLLLSDSGFYLCAWDTSSYNEQFFGPGTRLTVL.

The CDR3 region has the DNA TGCAGCGTGGAGGGGAGGGGAGCCCTGAACACCGGGGAGCTGTTTTTT. This sequence encodes CSVEGRGALNTGELFF. The rearrangement links TRBV29-1 to TRBJ2-2, with 7 bases matching TRBD2. CDR3 length: 16 residues. Germline CDR1 reads SQVTM; CDR2 reads ANQGSEA. The trim removed 6 bases at V and 1 base at J, leaving 11 bases unmatched.

This chain joins TRBV5-4 and TRBJ2-5; 7 bases are shared with TRBD2. Looked up from germline, CDR1 is SGHNT and CDR2 is YYREEE (reference sequence). The CDR3 runs to 15 residues. Trimming removed 5 bases from V and 3 bases from J; junction bases left unmatched: 10. CDR3 amino acids: CASRVGGGGEETQYF. In nucleotides, the CDR3 is TGTGCCAGCAGAGTCGGCGGGGGAGGAGAAGAGACCCAGTACTTC. Looking up the rest from reference TRBV5-4 and TRBJ2-5 gives the full variable domain: ETGVTQSPTHLIKTRGQQVTLRCSSQSGHNTVSWYQQALGQGPQFIFQYYREEENGRGNFPPRFSGLQFPNYSSELNVNALELDDSALYLCASRVGGGGEETQYFGPGTRLLVL.

This chain links TRBV7-9 with TRBJ2-1; either TRBD1 or TRBD2 may fit D (5 bases each). The CDR3 has 16 residues. V lost 5 bases, J lost 6 bases, and 20 bases lay in between. Per germline, CDR1 SEHNR and CDR2 FQNEAQ (reference sequence). The CDR3 protein is CASSPSGRGELNEQFF. The CDR3 DNA reads TGTGCCAGCAGCCCCTCGGGAAGGGGCGAACTCAATGAGCAGTTCTTC.

V gene TRBV29-1 combines with J gene TRBJ1-4; D is possibly TRBD1 (5 bases). V shed 6 bases and J shed 5 bases, with 10 bases lying between them. This CDR3 is 12 amino acids long. The V gene's germline CDR1 is SQVTM and CDR2 ANQGSEA. The CDR3 sequence is CSVGTPNEKLFF. The DNA for the CDR3 is TGCAGCGTCGGGACCCCGAATGAAAAACTGTTTTTT.

The chain has TRBV11-2 and TRBJ2-4, with 8 nucleotides matching TRBD2. Germline-derived CDR1 and CDR2 are SGHAT and FQNNGV. J was trimmed by 2 bases and V by 2 bases; bases with no gene match: 5. The CDR3 has 16 residues. The CDR3 DNA is TGTGCCAGCAGCTTAACGGCGGGAGGTTCCAAAAACATTCAGTACTTC. It is translated as CASSLTAGGSKNIQYF.

This chain connects TRBV3-1 to TRBJ2-3; D ambiguous. CDR1 LGHDT and CDR2 YNNKEL come from the germline V gene (reference sequence). This CDR3 region has 15 residues. Trimming took off 0 bases at V and 1 base at J, with 8 bases between the two ends. The CDR3 region is CASSQDPGGTDTQYF. The CDR3 region has the DNA TGTGCCAGCAGCCAAGATCCTGGGGGCACAGATACGCAGTATTTT.